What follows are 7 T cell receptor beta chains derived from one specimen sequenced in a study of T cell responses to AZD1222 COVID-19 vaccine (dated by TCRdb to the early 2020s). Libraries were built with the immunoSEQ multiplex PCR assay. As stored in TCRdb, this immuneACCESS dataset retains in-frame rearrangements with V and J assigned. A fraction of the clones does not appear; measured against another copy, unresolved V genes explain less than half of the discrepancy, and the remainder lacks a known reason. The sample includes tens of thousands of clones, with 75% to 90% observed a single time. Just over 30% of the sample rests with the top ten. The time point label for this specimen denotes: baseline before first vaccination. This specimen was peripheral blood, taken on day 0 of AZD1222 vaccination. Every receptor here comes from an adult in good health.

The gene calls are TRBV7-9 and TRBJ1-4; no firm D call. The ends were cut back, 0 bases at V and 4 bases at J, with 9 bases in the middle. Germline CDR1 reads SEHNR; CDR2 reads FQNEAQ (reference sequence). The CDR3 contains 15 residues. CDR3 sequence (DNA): TGTGCCAGCAGCTTAGCGCAAGGGCTTAATGAAAAACTGTTTTTT. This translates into CASSLAQGLNEKLFF.

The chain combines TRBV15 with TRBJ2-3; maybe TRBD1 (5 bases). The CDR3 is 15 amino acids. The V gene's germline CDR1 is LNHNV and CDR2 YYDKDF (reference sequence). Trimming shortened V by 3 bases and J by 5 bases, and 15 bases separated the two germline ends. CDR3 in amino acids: CATSRSGRAEDTQYF. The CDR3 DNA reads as TGTGCCACCAGCAGGTCCGGCAGGGCTGAAGATACGCAGTATTTT.

The CDR3 is CASRLGDGYTF. The CDR3 region has the DNA TGCGCCAGCAGGCTAGGGGATGGCTACACCTTC. The rearrangement joins TRBV5-1 to TRBJ1-2, with D possibly being TRBD1 (5 bases). Per germline, CDR1 SGHRS and CDR2 YFSETQ. V dropped 5 bases and J dropped 6 bases, with 8 bases sitting between them. The CDR3 contains 11 residues.

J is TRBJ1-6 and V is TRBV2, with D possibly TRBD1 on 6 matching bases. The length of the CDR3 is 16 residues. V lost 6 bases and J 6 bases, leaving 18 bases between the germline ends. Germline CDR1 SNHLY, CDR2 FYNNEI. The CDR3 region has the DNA TGTGCCAGCAGCCGTCAGGGGCTAGTCTCTAATTCACCCCTCCACTTT. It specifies CASSRQGLVSNSPLHF.

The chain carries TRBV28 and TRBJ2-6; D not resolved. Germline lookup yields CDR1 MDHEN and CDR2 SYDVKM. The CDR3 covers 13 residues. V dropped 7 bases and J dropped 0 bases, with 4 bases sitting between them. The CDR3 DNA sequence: TGTGCCAGCAAGCTCTCTGGGGCCAACGTCCTGACTTTC. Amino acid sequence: CASKLSGANVLTF.

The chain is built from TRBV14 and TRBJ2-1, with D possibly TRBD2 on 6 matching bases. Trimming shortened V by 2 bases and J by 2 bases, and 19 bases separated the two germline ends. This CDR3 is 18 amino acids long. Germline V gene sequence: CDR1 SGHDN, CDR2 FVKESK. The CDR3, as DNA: TGTGCCAGCAGCCAAAATTCGAGGGTAGCGGCCACCTACAATGAGCAGTTCTTC. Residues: CASSQNSRVAATYNEQFF.

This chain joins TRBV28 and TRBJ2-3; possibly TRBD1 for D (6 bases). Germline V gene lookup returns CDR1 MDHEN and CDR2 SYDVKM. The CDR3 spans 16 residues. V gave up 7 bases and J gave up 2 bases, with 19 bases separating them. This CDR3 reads CASKSGLAGVTDTQYF. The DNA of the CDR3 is TGTGCCAGCAAAAGTGGATTGGCAGGGGTCACAGATACGCAGTATTTT. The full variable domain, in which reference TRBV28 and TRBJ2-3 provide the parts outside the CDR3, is DVKVTQSSRYLVKRTGEKVFLECVQDMDHENMFWYRQDPGLGLRLIYFSYDVKMKEKGDIPEGYSVSREKKERFSLILESASTNQTSMYLCASKSGLAGVTDTQYFGPGTRLTVL.